Below, 25 T cell receptor beta chains from the same sample are listed, as sequenced in a study of T cells in Graves' hyperthyroidism and ophthalmopathy. The investigators amplified TCR beta CDR3 regions from RNA transcripts. First-round RT-PCR with HTBI primers amplified the TCR CDR3 region. In TCRdb, the multiplex PCR reads were re-called with MiXCR into one record per CDR3 protein. Among about 760,000 distinct CDR3 sequences listed, 30% to 40% were seen once. Sequencing was performed on blood. Receptors originate from a middle-aged woman with Graves' hyperthyroidism.

This clonotype was seen more than once but under ten times. V and J are TRBV5-4 and TRBJ2-7; the D gene is possibly TRBD2 (5 bases). Germline CDR1 reads SGHNT; CDR2 reads YYREEE (reference sequence). Trimming removed 2 bases at V and 1 base at J, with 13 bases between. The CDR3 contains 15 residues. This chain's CDR3 is CASSFGVPPSYEQYF. CDR3 bases: TGTGCCAGCAGCTTCGGGGTACCACCTTCCTACGAGCAGTACTTC. Full variable domain (rest looked up from reference TRBV5-4 and TRBJ2-7): ETGVTQSPTHLIKTRGQQVTLRCSSQSGHNTVSWYQQALGQGPQFIFQYYREEENGRGNFPPRFSGLQFPNYSSELNVNALELDDSALYLCASSFGVPPSYEQYFGPGTRLTVT.

A few counts support this clonotype. The rearrangement uses TRBV6-2 or TRBV6-3 and TRBJ2-7, with D possibly matching TRBD1 (6 bases). Germline V gene lookup returns CDR1 MNHEY and CDR2 SVGEGT. This CDR3 is 16 amino acids long. V shed 5 bases and J shed 3 bases, with 20 bases lying between them. CDR3 sequence reads: CASSPSRQVIYYEQYF. Written as DNA, the CDR3 is TGTGCCAGCAGTCCGTCACGACAGGTCATCTACTACGAGCAGTACTTC.

As for this clonotype: A much larger clone lies one base from this, so it may be a read error. V is TRBV29-1 and J is TRBJ2-7, with D possibly matching TRBD1 (6 bases). Germline loops: CDR1 SQVTM, CDR2 ANQGSEA. The CDR3 has 14 amino acids. The V gene lost 4 bases and the J gene lost 5 bases, with 18 bases spanning the gap. DNA of the CDR3: TGCAGCGTTGGAGCTGGGCAGGGGAACGACGAGCAGTACTTC. Its translation is CSVGAGQGNDEQYF.

Many counts were recorded for this clonotype. The chain employs TRBV5-6 and TRBJ1-1, with 8 bases aligning to TRBD1. This CDR3 comprises 15 residues. V lost 4 bases to trimming and J lost 2 bases; unmatched junction nucleotides: 7. Germline V CDR1 and CDR2: SGHDT, YYEEEE. The chain's CDR3 is CASSHPTGANTEAFF. The CDR3 nucleotides read TGTGCCAGCAGCCACCCGACAGGGGCAAACACTGAAGCTTTCTTT.

This rearrangement joins TRBV7-9 to TRBJ1-2; 7 bases fit TRBD1. Germline V gene lookup returns CDR1 SEHNR and CDR2 FQNEAQ (reference sequence). V was pared by 5 bases and J by 2 bases, with 8 bases of the junction left unmatched. This CDR3 region has 15 residues. The DNA for the CDR3 is TGTGCCAGCAGCCCGGGGACAGCCCTGAACTATGGCTACACCTTC. This encodes CASSPGTALNYGYTF.

A remark on this clonotype: The junction differs from germline at one of its ends, possibly a read error. The chain couples TRBV12-3 or TRBV12-4 to TRBJ1-1, with TRBD1 matching over 10 bases. The CDR3 loop spans 15 amino acids. The CDR3 sequence: CASCLTGGHYTEAFF. Written as DNA, the CDR3 is TGTGCCAGCTGTTTGACAGGGGGCCATTACACTGAAGCTTTCTTT.

This clonotype came up once. This sequence joins TRBV20-1 and TRBJ1-2, with a possible D match to TRBD1 (5 bases). Deletions cut 5 bases from V and 14 bases from J, with 15 bases between. Germline V CDR1 and CDR2: DFQATT, SNEGSKA (reference sequence). This CDR3 spans 10 amino acids. The CDR3 region has the DNA TGCAGTGCTTCGAGCGGGACCCTAACCTTC. It specifies CSASSGTLTF.

This clonotype has a handful of counts. This chain joins TRBV28 and TRBJ1-6; D gene uncertain. The V gene lost 2 bases and the J gene lost 16 bases, with 12 bases spanning the gap. CDR1 is MDHEN, CDR2 SYDVKM, per germline. This CDR3 has 12 residues. CDR3 region: CASSLIRARLHF. The CDR3 coding sequence is TGTGCCAGCAGTTTAATCCGGGCCCGACTCCACTTT.

This clonotype came up a few times. The chain is built from TRBV12-3 or TRBV12-4 and TRBJ2-2, with unresolved D. CDR3 length: 15 residues. The germline V and J ends were trimmed by 5 bases and 5 bases, with 15 bases remaining between them. The CDR3 is CASSLTQLSTGELFF. The DNA for the CDR3 is TGTGCCAGCAGTCTTACACAGTTGTCTACCGGGGAGCTGTTTTTT.

Ten or more counts support this clonotype. V gene TRBV6-1 combines with J gene TRBJ1-1; 7 nucleotides match TRBD1. Germline-derived CDR1 and CDR2 are MNHNS and SASEGT. The CDR3 runs to 15 residues. The trim removed 4 bases at V and 2 bases at J, leaving 7 bases unmatched. The CDR3: CASSGGDSSNTEAFF. CDR3 nucleotide sequence: TGTGCCAGCAGTGGGGGGGACAGTTCTAACACTGAAGCTTTCTTT.

This clonotype was detected only once. This rearrangement joins TRBV2 to TRBJ1-1; D remains ambiguous. The CDR3 has 13 residues. Looked up from germline, CDR1 is SNHLY and CDR2 is FYNNEI. Trimming pared 3 bases from V and 3 bases from J, leaving 8 bases between. CDR3 in amino acids: CASSDLRDTEAFF. The CDR3, as DNA: TGTGCCAGCAGTGATTTGCGGGACACTGAAGCTTTCTTT.

This clonotype was detected a few times. The chain recombines TRBV19 with TRBJ2-2; TRBD2 might be the D (5 bases). The CDR3 is 14 amino acids. Germline loops: CDR1 LNHDA, CDR2 SQIVND (reference sequence). V dropped 4 bases and J dropped 8 bases, with 14 bases sitting between them. The CDR3 DNA reads as TGTGCCAGTAGTAGCCATTACCCGGGAGGGGAGCTGTTTTTT. Its protein product is CASSSHYPGGELFF.

This chain links TRBV29-1 with TRBJ1-5, with D hard to call. CDR3 length equals 17 residues. Trimming shortened V by 0 bases and J by 0 bases, and 15 bases separated the two germline ends. In germline, CDR1 is SQVTM, CDR2 ANQGSEA. CDR3 sequence reads: CSVEERKQLLSNQPQHF. The DNA of the CDR3 is TGCAGCGTTGAAGAACGTAAACAGCTGCTTAGCAATCAGCCCCAGCATTTT.

The chain couples TRBV5-1 to TRBJ2-6; the match to TRBD2 covers 13 bases. Germline loops: CDR1 SGHRS, CDR2 YFSETQ. The CDR3 consists of 18 residues. V dropped 2 bases and J dropped 3; count of bases not matched to a gene: 5. Written as DNA, the CDR3 is TGCGCCAGCAGCTTTGGACTAGCGGGAGAAAGTGGGGCCAACGTCCTGACTTTC. It yields the protein CASSFGLAGESGANVLTF.

The J gene is TRBJ2-7, the V gene TRBV25-1; 7 bases map to TRBD2. CDR3 length: 14 amino acids. V lost 6 bases and J lost 2; bases outside the gene matches: 7. CDR1 is MGHDK, CDR2 SYGVNS, per germline. The CDR3 region is CASRTASGAYEQYF. CDR3 in DNA: TGTGCCAGCAGGACGGCTAGCGGAGCCTACGAGCAGTACTTC.

This clonotype has ten or more counts. This sequence joins TRBV19 and TRBJ1-4; no firm D call. The CDR3 has 12 residues. V lost 1 base to trimming and J lost 7 bases, with 4 bases between them. CDR1 and CDR2 from the germline V gene are LNHDA and SQIVND (reference sequence). CDR3 nucleotide sequence: TGTGCCAGTAGTATAGTCGCTGAAAAACTGTTTTTT. It codes for CASSIVAEKLFF.

This clonotype came up a few times. The chain uses TRBV5-1 and TRBJ2-6; the match to TRBD1 covers 9 bases. The CDR3 contains 18 residues. The germline V gene has CDR1 SGHRS and CDR2 YFSETQ. The trim removed 2 bases at V and 2 bases at J, leaving 8 bases unmatched. CDR3: CASSLQGAVAAGANVLTF. CDR3 in DNA: TGCGCCAGCAGCTTACAGGGGGCGGTAGCTGCTGGGGCCAACGTCCTGACTTTC.

J is TRBJ2-5 and V is TRBV6-5, with D possibly being TRBD2 (5 bases). V was shortened by 2 bases and J by 4 bases, with 17 bases between the two germline ends. Germline CDR1 MNHEY, CDR2 SVGAGI. The CDR3 is 16 amino acids. The CDR3 here is CASSYGGLVIGETQYF. The CDR3 coding sequence is TGTGCCAGCAGTTACGGAGGACTCGTTATCGGAGAGACCCAGTACTTC.

This clonotype was counted a few times. The rearrangement links TRBV12-3 or TRBV12-4 to TRBJ2-2; D gene uncertain. Trimming took off 3 bases at V and 0 bases at J, with 11 bases between the two ends. CDR3 length: 16 residues. CDR3 sequence reads: CASSFSSPANTGELFF. In nucleotides, the CDR3 is TGTGCCAGCAGTTTCTCCAGCCCCGCGAACACCGGGGAGCTGTTTTTT.

Ten or more counts support this clonotype. The V and J genes are TRBV20-1 and TRBJ1-5; D ambiguous. CDR3 length: 14 amino acids. The V gene's germline CDR1 is DFQATT and CDR2 SNEGSKA (reference sequence). V gave up 8 bases and J gave up 5 bases, with 19 bases separating them. The CDR3 sequence: CSINGHGDHQPQHF. DNA for the CDR3: TGCAGTATTAACGGGCACGGAGATCATCAGCCCCAGCATTTT.

In this sample, this clonotype turned up a few times. This chain links TRBV20-1 with TRBJ1-1, with a tentative D call TRBD1 (5 bases). The CDR3 covers 15 residues. The germline gives CDR1 DFQATT, CDR2 SNEGSKA (reference sequence). Trimming removed 0 bases at V and 1 base at J, with 12 bases between. DNA of the CDR3: TGCAGTGCTAGAGATGGGGGAGGGACGAACACTGAAGCTTTCTTT. It yields the protein CSARDGGGTNTEAFF.

Details on this clonotype: This may come from a read error, since a much larger clone is one base off. The chain couples TRBV19 to TRBJ1-5; D not resolved. The CDR3 contains 14 residues. Germline loops: CDR1 LNHDA, CDR2 SQIVND (reference sequence). Here the CDR3 DNA reads TGTGCCAGCAGTTTAGTTTCGGCGGGTCAGCCCCAGCGTTTT. Translated, it gives CASSLVSAGQPQRF.

The chain is built from TRBV29-1 and TRBJ1-2; 8 nucleotides agree with TRBD1. V lost 3 bases, J lost 8 bases, and 5 bases stayed unmatched. This CDR3 comprises 12 residues. Germline CDR1 and CDR2: SQVTM and ANQGSEA. Here the CDR3 DNA reads TGCAGCGTTGACACCCAGGGGGCGGGCTACACCTTC. It is translated as CSVDTQGAGYTF.

At least ten counts were recorded for this clonotype. The chain is built from TRBV5-1 and TRBJ2-5; D call uncertain. Looked up from germline, CDR1 is SGHRS and CDR2 is YFSETQ. V lost 4 bases and J 2 bases, leaving 12 bases between the germline ends. The CDR3 extends over 14 amino acids. The DNA for the CDR3 is TGCGCCAGCAGCAGTCGACACGCACAAGAGACCCAGTACTTC. Its protein is CASSSRHAQETQYF.

The sample holds a few counts of this clonotype. V usage is TRBV7-6 and J usage is TRBJ2-7; possibly TRBD2 for D (6 bases). With 6 bases removed from V and 5 bases from J, the gap between germline ends came to 17 bases. Per germline, CDR1 SGHVS and CDR2 FNYEAQ. The CDR3 spans 14 residues. CDR3 region: CASSPAGSTDEQYF. The CDR3 DNA reads as TGTGCCAGCAGTCCCGCCGGGAGTACGGACGAGCAGTACTTC. The full variable domain, in which reference TRBV7-6 and TRBJ2-7 provide the parts outside the CDR3, is GAGVSQSPRYKVTKRGQDVALRCDPISGHVSLYWYRQALGQGPEFLTYFNYEAQQDKSGLPNDRFSAERPEGSISTLTIQRTEQRDSAMYRCASSPAGSTDEQYFGPGTRLTVT.